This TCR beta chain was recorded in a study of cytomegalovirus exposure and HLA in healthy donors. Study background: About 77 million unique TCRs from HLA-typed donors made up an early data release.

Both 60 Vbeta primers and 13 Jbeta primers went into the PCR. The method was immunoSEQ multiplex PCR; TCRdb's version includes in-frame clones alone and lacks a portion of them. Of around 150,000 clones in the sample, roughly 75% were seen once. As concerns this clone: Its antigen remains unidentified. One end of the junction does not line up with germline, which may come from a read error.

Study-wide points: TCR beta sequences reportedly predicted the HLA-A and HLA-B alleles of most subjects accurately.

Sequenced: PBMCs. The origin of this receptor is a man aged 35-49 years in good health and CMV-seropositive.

The chain's CDR3 is CACSGHLSFYGQYF. CDR3 sequence (DNA): TGTGCCTGCTCGGGACACCTGAGTTTCTACGGGCAGTACTTC. The chain employs TRBV30 and TRBJ2-7, with D possibly matching TRBD1 (6 bases). CDR1 is GTSNPN and CDR2 is SVGIG in the germline V gene (reference sequence). The CDR3 totals 14 residues. Using reference TRBV30 and TRBJ2-7 for the parts outside the CDR3, the full variable domain is SQTIHQWPATLVQPVGSPLSLECTVEGTSNPNLYWYRQAAGRGLQLLFYSVGIGQISSEVPQNLSASRPQDRQFILSSKKLLLSDSGFYLCACSGHLSFYGQYFGPGTRLTVT.